Listed below are T cell receptor beta chains from one sample, sequenced in a study of CD8+CD57+ T cells in acquired aplastic anemia. In TCRdb, the reads were re-called with MiXCR into one record per CDR3 protein. The table lists approximately 250,000 distinct CDR3 sequences, about 80% of them singletons. The sample comprised sorted CD4+, CD8+, or CD8+CD57+ T cells (not recorded which) from PBMCs. The receptors derive from a human donor with aplastic anemia. CDR3s include the opening cysteine and the closing phenylalanine or tryptophan. A D gene is named only where the DNA matches it firmly. Clone size is stated in some rows and not others, as once, few, many or a class when expanded.

d_gene: TRBD1; abundance: NA; v_gene: TRBV15; j_gene: TRBJ2-1; CDR3aa: CASTVGGAKDAQFF; CDR3nt: TGTGCCAGCACCGTAGGGGGCGCGAAAGATGCGCAGTTCTTC
d_gene: TRBD1; abundance: NA; v_gene: TRBV11-1; j_gene: TRBJ2-3; CDR3aa: CASSASTGGQYF; CDR3nt: TGTGCCAGCAGCGCCAGTACAGGGGGGCAGTATTTT
d_gene: NA; abundance: NA; v_gene: TRBV2; j_gene: TRBJ2-6; CDR3aa: CASGVGGTDAQNFRPF; CDR3nt: TGTGCCAGCGGGGTCGGGGGCACAGATGCGCAGAACTTTCGGCCATTC
d_gene: NA; abundance: NA; v_gene: TRBV7-3; j_gene: TRBJ2-1; CDR3aa: CASGSSPWFEQFF; CDR3nt: TGTGCCAGCGGATCATCGCCGTGGTTTGAGCAGTTCTTC
d_gene: NA; abundance: NA; v_gene: TRBV7-4; j_gene: TRBJ2-3; CDR3aa: CASSVAADPEYF; CDR3nt: TGTGCCAGCAGCGTAGCGGCAGATCCGGAGTATTTT
d_gene: TRBD1; abundance: once; v_gene: TRBV7-6; j_gene: TRBJ2-1; CDR3aa: CASSFQTTGGRDLQFF; CDR3nt: TGTGCCAGCAGCTTTCAAACCACAGGGGGGCGCGATTTGCAGTTCTTC
d_gene: TRBD1; abundance: NA; v_gene: TRBV20-1; j_gene: TRBJ1-6; CDR3aa: CSTGAGGSPLHF; CDR3nt: TGCAGTACAGGGGCAGGGGGTTCACCCCTCCACTTT
d_gene: NA; abundance: once; v_gene: TRBV9; j_gene: TRBJ1-2; CDR3aa: CASSITRTADSTYTF; CDR3nt: TGTGCCAGCAGCATAACCCGGACTGCCGACTCCACATACACCTTC
d_gene: NA; abundance: NA; v_gene: TRBV19; j_gene: TRBJ2-7; CDR3aa: CASSIAELSYNEQYF; CDR3nt: TGTGCCAGTAGTATAGCGGAGTTATCCTACAACGAGCAGTACTTC
d_gene: NA; abundance: NA; v_gene: TRBV7-3; j_gene: TRBJ2-3; CDR3aa: CASSRPGNPDTQYF; CDR3nt: TGTGCCAGCAGCAGACCGGGAAATCCCGATACGCAGTATTTT
d_gene: NA; abundance: NA; v_gene: TRBV7-2; j_gene: TRBJ1-2; CDR3aa: CASSLRATDYGYTF; CDR3nt: TGTGCCAGCAGCTTGAGAGCTACCGACTATGGTTACACCTTC
d_gene: NA; abundance: NA; v_gene: TRBV14; j_gene: TRBJ2-3; CDR3aa: CASSQAGRPYAQYF; CDR3nt: TGTGCCAGCAGCCAAGCGGGACGGCCCTACGCGCAGTATTTT
d_gene: NA; abundance: once; v_gene: TRBV11-3; j_gene: TRBJ1-5; CDR3aa: CASSLDETAQHF; CDR3nt: TGTGCCAGCAGCTTAGATGAGACAGCCCAGCATTTT
d_gene: NA; abundance: NA; v_gene: TRBV11-3; j_gene: TRBJ2-5; CDR3aa: CASSLVTMVGETQYF; CDR3nt: TGTGCCAGCAGCTTAGTGACTATGGTAGGGGAGACCCAGTACTTC
d_gene: NA; abundance: NA; v_gene: TRBV7-3; j_gene: TRBJ1-2; CDR3aa: CASSIGGGGGDTQF; CDR3nt: TGTGCCAGCAGCATCGGCGGAGGCGGGGGAGATACGCAGTTC
d_gene: TRBD1; abundance: NA; v_gene: TRBV6-1; j_gene: TRBJ2-5; CDR3aa: CASSHGQGQETQYF; CDR3nt: TGTGCCAGCAGCCATGGACAGGGCCAAGAGACCCAGTACTTC